This T cell receptor beta chain derives from a study of T cells after posttransplantation cyclophosphamide. This table comes from immunoSEQ multiplex PCR, and its TCRdb copy is limited to in-frame clones, with some not included. The table has approximately 29,000 clones, 86% seen once. CDR1 SEHNR and CDR2 FQNEAQ come from the germline V gene (reference sequence). Losses at the gene ends were 6 bases for V and 5 bases for J; bases not matched to a gene: 11. The length of the CDR3 is 15 residues. V is TRBV7-9 and J is TRBJ2-5; the match to TRBD1 covers 8 bases. Sample: PBMCs. The TCR was taken from a man aged 50-59 years. The CDR3 nucleotides read TGTGCCAGCAGACTAGGACAGGGACGGGACGAGACCCAGTACTTC. This translates into CASRLGQGRDETQYF.